The 29 T cell receptor beta chains presented below share a single source sample, sequenced in a study of blood T cell repertoires in COVID-19. TCRdb keeps only in-frame clones here, not all; method: immunoSEQ multiplex PCR. The sample includes 140,000 or so clones, approximately 84% seen only once; the top ten take 1.9%. Sequences were obtained from peripheral blood. The receptors come from a woman aged 60-70 years with acute or convalescent COVID-19.

The rearrangement joins TRBV19 to TRBJ2-7; 9 positions match TRBD2. V lost 4 bases and J lost 0; bases outside the gene matches: 4. The CDR3 is 15 residues long. Germline CDR1 reads LNHDA; CDR2 reads SQIVND (reference sequence). For the CDR3, the DNA is TGTGCCAGTAGTACCTTAGCGGGAGTCTCCTACGAGCAGTACTTC. This sequence encodes CASSTLAGVSYEQYF.

This clone was detected a few times. This CDR3 is CASTWDRGNTEAFF. The CDR3 nucleotides are TGTGCCAGCACCTGGGACAGGGGAAACACTGAAGCTTTCTTT. The V and J genes are TRBV3-1 (or the pseudogene TRBV3-2) and TRBJ1-1; TRBD1 matches 10 bases. Germline values: CDR1 LGHDT, CDR2 YNNKEL (reference sequence). The CDR3 consists of 14 residues. After removal of 7 bases from V and 2 bases from J, the junction contained 4 bases not matched to a gene.

The V call is TRBV7-2, the J call TRBJ1-2; the match to TRBD1 covers 8 bases. Unmatched junction bases numbered 7, after V lost 5 bases and J lost 2 bases. CDR3 length: 15 amino acids. The germline V gene encodes CDR1 SGHTA and CDR2 FQGNSA. This chain's CDR3 is CASSPWTGFNYGYTF. The CDR3 nucleotides are TGTGCCAGCAGCCCCTGGACAGGGTTCAACTATGGCTACACCTTC.

This clone appeared a few times. The rearrangement uses TRBV27 and TRBJ2-1; 8 positions match TRBD2. V dropped 6 bases and J dropped 4; count of bases not matched to a gene: 2. The CDR3 is 13 residues long. CDR1 is MNHEY, CDR2 SMNVEV, per germline (reference sequence). As DNA, the CDR3 is TGTGCCAGCAGCAGCGGGAGTTACAATGAGCAGTTCTTC. The encoded protein is CASSSGSYNEQFF.

The rearrangement links TRBV28 to TRBJ1-6; D may be TRBD1 (6 bases). The V end lost 5 bases, the J end lost 8 bases, and 19 bases lay between the germline ends. Per the germline V gene, CDR1 is MDHEN and CDR2 is SYDVKM. The CDR3 has 16 residues. Here the CDR3 reads CASSLSWTAWDSPLHF. For the CDR3, the DNA is TGTGCCAGCAGTCTATCTTGGACAGCATGGGATTCACCCCTCCACTTT.

The chain carries TRBV7-9 and TRBJ2-1; maybe TRBD2 (6 bases). V dropped 3 bases and J dropped 9 bases, with 9 bases sitting between them. Germline CDR1 reads SEHNR; CDR2 reads FQNEAQ (reference sequence). This CDR3 is 12 amino acids long. CDR3 in DNA: TGTGCCAGCAGCTTTAGCGGAGGTGAGCAGTTCTTC. Amino acids: CASSFSGGEQFF.

V and J are TRBV5-1 and TRBJ2-7; the match to TRBD2 covers 9 bases. The CDR3 covers 14 residues. Germline V gene sequence: CDR1 SGHRS, CDR2 YFSETQ. J lost 4 bases, V lost 4 bases, and 6 bases had no gene match. CDR3 in DNA: TGCGCCAGCAGCGGTAGCGGGAGAGGATACGAGCAGTACTTC. It translates to CASSGSGRGYEQYF.

V is TRBV11-2 and J is TRBJ2-7; D gene ambiguous. The CDR3 has 13 amino acids. Germline V gene sequence: CDR1 SGHAT, CDR2 FQNNGV. Trimming took off 3 bases at V and 2 bases at J, with 8 bases between the two ends. CDR3 loop: CASSFLGPYEQYF. The CDR3 DNA reads as TGTGCCAGCAGCTTTCTAGGCCCCTACGAGCAGTACTTC.

The V call is TRBV13, the J call TRBJ2-7; no clear D. The CDR3 covers 12 residues. V shed 3 bases and J shed 9 bases, with 12 bases lying between them. The germline CDR1 and CDR2 sequences are PRHDT and FYEKMQ (reference sequence). The DNA for the CDR3 is TGTGCCAGCAGCTTTGGAGAGAGGTGGCAGTACTTC. Translated, it gives CASSFGERWQYF.

The V call is TRBV5-4, the J call TRBJ1-6; D is undetermined. V was pared by 4 bases and J by 7 bases, with 15 bases between. The CDR3 length is 15 residues. Germline lookup yields CDR1 SGHNT and CDR2 YYREEE (reference sequence). CDR3 sequence reads: CASSLSPSGNSPLHF. Written as DNA, the CDR3 is TGTGCCAGCAGCCTTAGCCCAAGTGGAAATTCACCCCTCCACTTT.

V is TRBV6-5 and J is TRBJ1-2; possibly TRBD1 for D (6 bases). Trimming removed 6 bases from V and 2 bases from J, with 10 bases in between. This CDR3 contains 13 residues. CDR1 and CDR2 from the germline V gene are MNHEY and SVGAGI. The CDR3 DNA follows: TGTGCCAGCAGGGACAGAGGAAACTATGGCTACACCTTC. It codes for CASRDRGNYGYTF.

The table lists this clone with many counts. The gene calls are TRBV25-1 and TRBJ2-7; 7 bases align to TRBD1. In germline, CDR1 is MGHDK, CDR2 SYGVNS. This CDR3 contains 15 residues. V lost 2 bases to trimming and J lost 2 bases; unmatched junction nucleotides: 6. CDR3 DNA sequence: TGTGCCAGCAGTGAAGGTAACAGGGGCACCTACGAGCAGTACTTC. Its translation: CASSEGNRGTYEQYF.

For the CDR3, the DNA is TGTGCCAGCAGTTTATTAGACAGGGAGTACGAGCAGTACTTC. Its translation is CASSLLDREYEQYF. This rearrangement joins TRBV27 to TRBJ2-7; the match to TRBD1 covers 7 bases. Looked up from germline, CDR1 is MNHEY and CDR2 is SMNVEV (reference sequence). This CDR3 has 14 residues. Unmatched junction bases numbered 4, after V lost 1 base and J lost 4 bases.

The V and J genes are TRBV5-6 and TRBJ2-5; D perhaps matches TRBD1 (5 bases). Trimming shortened V by 6 bases and J by 1 base, and 10 bases separated the two germline ends. CDR1 is SGHDT and CDR2 is YYEEEE in the germline V gene. The CDR3 contains 13 residues. CDR3 amino acids: CASTKTVQETQYF. The CDR3 DNA sequence: TGTGCCAGCACCAAGACAGTCCAAGAGACCCAGTACTTC.

J is TRBJ2-3 and V is TRBV19; 9 bases map to TRBD1. This CDR3 region has 14 residues. Trimming at V came to 9 bases and at J to 7 bases, leaving 11 bases not matched to a gene. Germline loops: CDR1 LNHDA, CDR2 SQIVND (reference sequence). CDR3 region: CASETGGGVNTQYF. The CDR3, as DNA: TGTGCCAGCGAGACAGGGGGAGGAGTGAATACGCAGTATTTT. The variable domain in full, completed from reference TRBV19 and TRBJ2-3, reads DGGITQSPKYLFRKEGQNVTLSCEQNLNHDAMYWYRQDPGQGLRLIYYSQIVNDFQKGDIAEGYSVSREKKESFPLTVTSAQKNPTAFYLCASETGGGVNTQYFGPGTRLTVL.

This chain uses TRBV7-6 with TRBJ2-1, with 7 bases aligning to TRBD1. V lost 2 bases, J lost 6 bases, and 7 bases stayed unmatched. Looked up from germline, CDR1 is SGHVS and CDR2 is FNYEAQ. This CDR3 has 15 residues. This CDR3 reads CASSLQGERSNEQFF. CDR3 nucleotide sequence: TGTGCCAGCAGCTTACAGGGGGAGAGGAGCAATGAGCAGTTCTTC. Full variable domain (missing parts from reference TRBV7-6 and TRBJ2-1): GAGVSQSPRYKVTKRGQDVALRCDPISGHVSLYWYRQALGQGPEFLTYFNYEAQQDKSGLPNDRFSAERPEGSISTLTIQRTEQRDSAMYRCASSLQGERSNEQFFGPGTRLTVL.

This chain joins TRBV7-9 and TRBJ2-7; the match to TRBD2 covers 10 bases. Trimming took 5 bases from V and 0 from J; bases not matched to a gene: 13. The germline V gene has CDR1 SEHNR and CDR2 FQNEAQ (reference sequence). The CDR3 loop spans 18 amino acids. CDR3 amino acids: CASSPPGLASSFSYEQYF. The CDR3 nucleotides read TGTGCCAGCAGCCCGCCGGGACTAGCGAGCTCCTTCTCCTACGAGCAGTACTTC.

The chain employs TRBV20-1 and TRBJ2-5, with D hard to call. With 3 bases removed from V and 4 bases from J, the gap between germline ends came to 9 bases. CDR1 DFQATT and CDR2 SNEGSKA come from the germline V gene (reference sequence). This CDR3 is 12 amino acids long. CDR3 DNA sequence: TGCAGTGCTAGTCAGGCTTCAGAGACCCAGTACTTC. Its translation is CSASQASETQYF.

The rearrangement joins TRBV2 to TRBJ1-1; no clear D. Trimming cost V 6 bases and J 5 bases, with 16 bases left between them. The CDR3 runs to 14 residues. CDR1 SNHLY and CDR2 FYNNEI come from the germline V gene. CDR3 bases: TGTGCCAGCAGAGTAGATTCTACGGGGACTGAAGCTTTCTTT. Amino acid sequence: CASRVDSTGTEAFF.

In this sample, this clone turned up once. The genes are TRBV13 and TRBJ1-6; possibly TRBD1 for D (5 bases). This CDR3 comprises 14 residues. Deletions cut 4 bases from V and 9 bases from J, with 13 bases between. In germline, CDR1 is PRHDT, CDR2 FYEKMQ (reference sequence). Written as DNA, the CDR3 is TGTGCCAGCAGCTCTAACGGGGGTTTTTCACCCCTCCACTTT. Its translation is CASSSNGGFSPLHF.

In DNA form, the CDR3 reads TGTGCCAGCAGCCAACCACCACAGAATACTAGGCCTGAAAAACTGTTTTTT. Its protein is CASSQPPQNTRPEKLFF. The chain employs TRBV4-2 and TRBJ1-4; no definite D call. From germline, CDR1 is LGHNA and CDR2 YNFKEQ. This CDR3 comprises 17 residues. The V end lost 2 bases, the J end lost 7 bases, and 20 bases lay between the germline ends.

The chain has TRBV7-6 and TRBJ2-3, with TRBD2 identical over 10 bases. CDR1 SGHVS and CDR2 FNYEAQ come from the germline V gene. The J segment lost 0 bases and the V segment lost 1 base, leaving 7 bases of the junction unmatched. The length of the CDR3 is 18 residues. CDR3 in amino acids: CASSLGAGGPGSTDTQYF. CDR3 DNA sequence: TGTGCCAGCAGCTTAGGAGCGGGAGGGCCTGGAAGCACAGATACGCAGTATTTT.

This clone was observed many times. The rearrangement joins TRBV21-1 to TRBJ2-7; TRBD1 was called by the table and not checked on the DNA. TRBV21-1 is labeled a pseudogene. The CDR3 extends over 15 amino acids. CDR3 residues: CASIPLDSARCEQYF. The CDR3 DNA reads TGTGCCAGCATCCCATTGGACAGTGCCCGCTGCGAGCAGTACTTC.

The chain employs TRBV21-1 and TRBJ1-4. TRBV21-1 is annotated as a pseudogene. The CDR3 contains 13 residues. The DNA of the CDR3 is TGTGCCAGCAGCAAGGCGGAGGATGAAAAACTGTTTTTT. It yields the protein CASSKAEDEKLFF.

In its sample, this clone was seen once. The rearrangement joins TRBV7-9 to TRBJ2-7; perhaps TRBD1 as D (6 bases). The CDR3 is made up of 15 amino acids. Germline V lookup: CDR1 SEHNR, CDR2 FQNEAQ (reference sequence). V was cut by 2 bases and J by 2 bases, with 13 bases left in between. The CDR3 reads CASSLTGQGTYEQYF. The CDR3 DNA reads as TGTGCCAGCAGCTTAACGGGACAAGGTACCTACGAGCAGTACTTC.

A few counts support this clone. The V gene is TRBV2, the J gene TRBJ2-7, with 13 positions matching TRBD2. This CDR3 is 14 amino acids long. The ends lost 4 bases at V and 6 bases at J; junction bases unmatched: 3. Germline V gene data show CDR1 as SNHLY and CDR2 as FYNNEI. The CDR3 nucleotides are TGTGCCAGCAGTGTCGGACTAGCGGGAGTCGAGCAGTACTTC. It translates to CASSVGLAGVEQYF.

This clone was detected only a few times. V and J are TRBV9 and TRBJ1-3; D gene ambiguous. V was trimmed by 0 bases and J by 0 bases, leaving 16 bases between them. The CDR3 covers 18 residues. The V gene's germline CDR1 is SGDLS and CDR2 YYNGEE. CDR3 in DNA: TGTGCCAGCAGCGTAGGCGGCAGTCTTTCGTACTCTGGAAACACCATATATTTT. It yields the protein CASSVGGSLSYSGNTIYF. The whole variable domain, filled in from reference TRBV9 and TRBJ1-3, reads DSGVTQTPKHLITATGQRVTLRCSPRSGDLSVYWYQQSLDQGLQFLIQYYNGEERAKGNILERFSAQQFPDLHSELNLSSLELGDSALYFCASSVGGSLSYSGNTIYFGEGSWLTVV.

DNA of the CDR3: TGTGCCAGCAGCTTAGCGGGAAGGGGGGATACGCAGTATTTT. Amino acids: CASSLAGRGDTQYF. The V gene is TRBV5-6, the J gene TRBJ2-3; D possibly corresponds to TRBD2 (7 bases). This CDR3 has 14 residues. The germline CDR1 and CDR2 sequences are SGHDT and YYEEEE. Trimming pared 2 bases from V and 6 bases from J, leaving 13 bases between.

The chain employs TRBV18 and TRBJ2-7; 8 bases agree with TRBD1. J gave up 5 bases and V 1 base, and 4 bases lay outside the gene matches. Germline CDR1 is KGHSH and CDR2 is LQKENI. This CDR3 region has 14 residues. This chain's CDR3 is CASSPLQGVHEQYF. As DNA, the CDR3 is TGTGCCAGCTCACCACTACAGGGGGTACACGAGCAGTACTTC.